This T cell receptor beta chain was captured in a study of shared clonotypes between healthy human individuals (dated by TCRdb to 2020 to 2021). Some background on the complete study: The cohort included three men and a couple of women between 18 and 49 years of age. For each donor, CD4 naive and CD4 memory were each given three plates, CD8 naive was given two plates, and CD8 memory was given one plate. The study deeply sequenced blood TCR repertoires of about five healthy adults to estimate repertoire size and the extent of clonotype sharing between individuals. To increase sequencing depth and limit assay-specific biases, different laboratories used diverse techniques to prepare libraries and sequence TCR repertoires. Leukapheresis yielded between about 0.9 and 10 billion PBMCs per donor. General study outcomes and caveats: Pairwise subsampling led to the expectation that sequencing depth would affect the degree of clonotype sharing among donors. The genetic and exposure-history diversity represented was limited by the small number of donors. Rarefaction of sorted-subset datasets indicated incomplete sequencing despite the large sequencing depth. Sampling was limited to blood, and TCR repertoires in tissue likely differ from TCR repertoires in blood. Compared with non-shared clonotypes, the clonotypes found in all four sorted-subset donors had higher generation probabilities. When a few donors were compared, the shared fraction of clonotypes was about 5.2% for naive CD4, more than 3% for naive CD8, 2% to 2.5% for memory CD4, and 0.4% for memory CD8. Naive subsets generally had larger estimated clonotype richness than memory subsets.

TCR CDR3 regions were amplified from genomic DNA by multiplex PCR using the deep immunoSEQ assay. For each cell subset, the extracted genomic DNA was distributed evenly across all wells of several immunoSEQ 96-well plates, and each plate served as one replicate. For sorted subsets, each replicate PCR was loaded with about 0.2 ug genomic DNA, equivalent to about 30,000 T cell genomes. Purified libraries were measured with a Qubit 3.0 fluorometer, size-checked on a Bioanalyzer 2100, and measured again with the KAPA Library Quantification kit. Each immunoSEQ 96-well plate was sequenced on its own single-read 150-cycle Illumina NextSeq 550 flow cell. As for the authors' bioinformatics: Because the immunoSEQ output held only junctional sequences and lacked quality scores, the filtering could not match the filtering applied to full-length reads. To assign V/J genes and CDR3, sequences were annotated using PyIR, a Python wrapper for IgBLAST v1.9, with IMGT germline references. Reads with weak V/J assignments (E-value above 1e-6), missing CDR3, stop codons, out-of-frame junctions, or ambiguous translated residues were removed. V3J clonotypes were defined as sequences sharing an identical inferred V gene, J gene, and CDR3 amino acid sequence. To compute the percentage overlap between repertoires, the number of shared unique clonotypes was divided by the size of the smaller repertoire. Three approaches were used to assess repertoire richness: RTK rarefaction, the Chao1 estimator, and Recon v2.1 estimates of unobserved clonotypes. For all TCRbeta clonotypes obtained by the gDNA method from four donors, generation probabilities were computed with OLGA. TCRdb provides this immuneACCESS table in a form limited to in-frame rearrangements. Some clones are lacking; in checked studies, under half of them reflect an unresolved V gene, and why the rest are absent is not known. V, J and clone size were drawn from that table, and D and trimming were deduced from the DNA. The sample table records around 2.1 million clones; just over 90% of these occur just once. The top ten hold roughly 1.8% of the sample.

As concerns this clone: The specificity of this receptor is unknown. No quality values exist for individual bases; no much larger clone is one base distant.

CD8 naive samples were CD45RO-negative cells positively selected for CCR7, giving a CD45RA+CCR7+ population that excluded TemRA cells. Healthy HIV-negative adults with no recently reported acute infections or vaccinations were included as donors. Only Caucasian adults living in Nashville, Tennessee, USA were represented among the donors. After blood collection by leukapheresis, PBMCs were isolated using Ficoll-Histopaque density gradient centrifugation and then cryopreserved in the vapor phase of liquid nitrogen. Purity and quantity of every magnetically sorted T cell population were checked by analytical flow cytometry. Each sorted fraction had its genomic DNA isolated and then quantified by UV absorbance on a Nanodrop 2000c. From a lookup of the germline V gene, CDR1 and CDR2 are SGHDT and YYEEEE. The CDR3 sequence holds 18 residues, the cysteine and phenylalanine included. Left in the record is the CDR3 DNA by itself, 54 bases read in frame from the first base. The V and J ends are trimmed by 0 bases and 2 bases, leaving 20 bases between them.

The sequencing input was naive CD8+ T cells from PBMCs. The cell subset or site label, as the study defines it: CD45RA+CCR7+. The TCR originated in a man younger than 35 in good health. Some clones in this sample may be carry-over from other donors' samples. Recombination linked TRBV5-6 to TRBJ2-5, with a tentative D gene TRBD2 over 8 matching bases. The nucleotide sequence is given as TGTGCCAGCAGCTTGGAAGCGGGAGCAGGGGGTTGGCAAGAGACCCAGTACTTC. This is translated as CASSLEAGAGGWQETQYF.